This TCR beta chain is drawn from a study of cytomegalovirus exposure and HLA in healthy donors. With respect to this clone: Its matching antigen is unknown.

At collection, donors were nominally healthy, but unrecorded immune exposures were probable. Germline CDR1 is ENHRY and CDR2 is SYGVKD. V lost 0 bases and J lost 6, with 6 bases in between. The CDR3 extends over 13 amino acids. Overall study results and limits: Within a later analysis, the majority of CMV-associated TCR beta chains appeared HLA-restricted.

Primers for the PCR totalled 60 Vbeta and 13 Jbeta. Profiling relied on immunoSEQ multiplex PCR, and the TCRdb table lists in-frame clones only, not all of them. The table records fewer than 250,000 clones, 75% to 80% of them present only once. This chain links TRBV10-3 with TRBJ1-5; D is possibly TRBD1 (5 bases). Sequencing used PBMCs. This clonotype was sampled from a woman younger than 45 in good health and CMV-seropositive. The CDR3 DNA reads as TGTGCCATCAGTGAGTCCGGGGGTCAGCCCCAGCATTTT. Translating it yields CAISESGGQPQHF.